The T cell receptor beta chain described here comes from a study of blood T cell repertoires in COVID-19. Study context: Acute and convalescent COVID-19 specimens originated in the United States, Italy and Spain. Nucleic acid was either cDNA or gDNA, and it came from T cells, B-cell-depleted T cells, or PBMCs.

With 7 bases removed from V and 0 bases from J, the gap between germline ends came to 13 bases. The CDR3 has 15 residues. Germline V gene data show CDR1 as SGHTA and CDR2 as FQGTGA. Original data processing: Estimates of nucleated cell counts were drawn from the amplification of reference gene primers. Profiled with immunoSEQ multiplex PCR; TCRdb holds only in-frame clones, not every one. V and J calls and clone size are those listed in that table; D and trimming were worked out from the DNA. The sample has some 76,000 clones, 80% to 90% seen once; the top ten hold just under 0.6%. The chain uses TRBV7-3 and TRBJ2-1; D might be TRBD2 (5 bases). The TCR comes from a man between 60 and 70 years old with acute or convalescent COVID-19. Source material: peripheral blood. DNA for the CDR3: TGTGCCAGCACCCTTAGCGCAAGCTCCTACAATGAGCAGTTCTTC. Translated: CASTLSASSYNEQFF.